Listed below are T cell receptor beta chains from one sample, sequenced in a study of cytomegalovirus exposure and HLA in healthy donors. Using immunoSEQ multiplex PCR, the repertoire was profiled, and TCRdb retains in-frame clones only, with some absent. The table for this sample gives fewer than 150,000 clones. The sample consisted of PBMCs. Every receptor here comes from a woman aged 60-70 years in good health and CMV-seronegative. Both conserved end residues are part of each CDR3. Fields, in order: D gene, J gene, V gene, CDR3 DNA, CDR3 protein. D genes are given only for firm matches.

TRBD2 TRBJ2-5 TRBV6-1 TGTGCCAGCAGTGACTCCCGACTAGCGGGAGAGACCCAGTACTTC CASSDSRLAGETQYF
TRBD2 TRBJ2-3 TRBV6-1 TGTGCCAGCAGTGGGGGACTAGCTGTGGGGGATACGCAGTATTTT CASSGGLAVGDTQYF
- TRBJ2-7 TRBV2 TGTGCCAGCAGTGAACAGGGTTGGAGCTCCTACGAGCAGTACTTC CASSEQGWSSYEQYF
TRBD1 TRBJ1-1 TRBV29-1 TGCAGCGTAGCAGGGGGCGATTGGGTGAACACTGAAGCTTTCTTT CSVAGGDWVNTEAFF
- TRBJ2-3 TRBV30 TGTGCCTGGAGTGCCCCCGGGGATACGCAGTATTTT CAWSAPGDTQYF
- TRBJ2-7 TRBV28 TGTGCCAGCAGTCCCCGGAGGGCAGGCGAGCAGTACTTC CASSPRRAGEQYF
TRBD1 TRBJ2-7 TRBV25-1 TGTGCCAGCGGGACAGGGCCAGGCGAGCAGTACTTC CASGTGPGEQYF
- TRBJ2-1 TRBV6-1 TGTGCCAGCAGTGAAGCGTATGGTAGCGGAGTCTACAATGAGCAGTTCTTC CASSEAYGSGVYNEQFF
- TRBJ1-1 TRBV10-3 TGTGCCACCCTAGGGAACACTGAAGCTTTCTTT CATLGNTEAFF
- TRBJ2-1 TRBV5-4 TGTGCCAGCAGCTCCCCGAGCTCCTACAATGAGCAGTTCTTC CASSSPSSYNEQFF
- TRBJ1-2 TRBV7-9 TGTGCCAGCAGCTCGCCCGGAACAGGGAACTATGGCTACACCTTC CASSSPGTGNYGYTF
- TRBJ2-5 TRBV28 TGTGCCAGCAGTCAGACAGACCTCCAAGAGACCCAGTACTTC CASSQTDLQETQYF
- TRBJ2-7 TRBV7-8 TGTGCCAGCAGCCCAAGGGGGGGAACCGAGCAGTACTTC CASSPRGGTEQYF
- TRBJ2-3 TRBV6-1 TGTGCCAGCACCCTAGACACAGATACGCAGTATTTT CASTLDTDTQYF
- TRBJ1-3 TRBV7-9 TGTGCCAGCAGCTTAACTTCGGGGGGGAACACCATATATTTT CASSLTSGGNTIYF
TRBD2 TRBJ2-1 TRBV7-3 TGTGCCAGCGGAGACACTAGCGGTGAGCAGTTCTTC CASGDTSGEQFF
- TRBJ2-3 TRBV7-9 TGTGCCAGCCAACAGGGAATGGTCACAGATACGCAGTATTTT CASQQGMVTDTQYF
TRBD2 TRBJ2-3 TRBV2 TGTGCCAGCAGTGTGGCGAGGGGGACTAGCGTCCGCACAGATACGCAGTATTTT CASSVARGTSVRTDTQYF
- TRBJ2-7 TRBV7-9 TGTGCCAGCAGCCCCCTTATCCTAGGACACGATTACGAGCAGTACTTC CASSPLILGHDYEQYF
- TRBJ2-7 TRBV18 TGTGCCAGCTCCCCAGCAGGGGCTTACGAGCAGTACTTC CASSPAGAYEQYF
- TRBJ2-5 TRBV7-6 TGTGCCAGCAGCTTAGGGCAGGCAGAGACCCAGTACTTC CASSLGQAETQYF
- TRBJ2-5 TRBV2 TGTGCCAGCAGTGAAGGGGGCCCGACCCAGTACTTC CASSEGGPTQYF
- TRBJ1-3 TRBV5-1 TGCGCCAGCAGCTCCAGTCACCAGGCGAGCTCTGGAAACACCATATATTTT CASSSSHQASSGNTIYF
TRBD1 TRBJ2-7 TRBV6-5 TGTGCCAGCAGTTCCACCGCCGGGACAGGGTCCTACGAGCAGTACTTC CASSSTAGTGSYEQYF
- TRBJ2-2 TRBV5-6 TGTGCCAGCAGCTTGTCCGGGTCTTCCGGGGAGCTGTTTTTT CASSLSGSSGELFF
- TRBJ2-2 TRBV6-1 TGTGCCAGCCAAGGGGGTCTGAACACCGGGGAGCTGTTTTTT CASQGGLNTGELFF
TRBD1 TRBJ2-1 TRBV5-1 TGCGCCAGCAGCTTTTTGGACAGGGCGAATGAGCAGTTCTTC CASSFLDRANEQFF
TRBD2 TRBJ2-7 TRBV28 TGTGCCAGCAAGGAGGCGGGAGGGCCTGGTGAGCAGTACTTC CASKEAGGPGEQYF
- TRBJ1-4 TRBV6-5 TGTGCCAGCAGTCGGACAACAACTAATGAAAAACTGTTTTTT CASSRTTTNEKLFF
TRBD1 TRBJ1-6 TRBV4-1 TGCGCCAGCAGCCAAGAATGGGGACAGGTCGGGTCACCCCTCCACTTT CASSQEWGQVGSPLHF
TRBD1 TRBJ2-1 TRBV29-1 TGCAGCGTTAGCAGGGGGCAATATGCGTTCTTC CSVSRGQYAFF
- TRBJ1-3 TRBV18 TGTGCCAGCTCACTGGAGCCCTTCTCTGGAAACACCATATATTTT CASSLEPFSGNTIYF
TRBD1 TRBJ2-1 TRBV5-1 TGCGCCAGCAGCTATGACAGGGTTTTTGAGCAGTTCTTC CASSYDRVFEQFF
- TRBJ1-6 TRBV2 TGTGCCAGCAGTGAAGCCGGGACAACTTGGAGCTCCTATAATTCACCCCTCCACTTT CASSEAGTTWSSYNSPLHF
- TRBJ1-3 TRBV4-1 TGCGCCAGCAGCCAAGTCTGGGGCAGGGCTGGAAACACCATATATTTT CASSQVWGRAGNTIYF
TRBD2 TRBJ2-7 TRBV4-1 TGCGCCAGCAGCCAAGGGCGGGCTAGCGGGGGGATCTCCTACGAGCAGTACTTC CASSQGRASGGISYEQYF
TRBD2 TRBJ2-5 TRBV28 TGTGCCAGCAGTCCCGGGGGGGTCCAAGAGACCCAGTACTTC CASSPGGVQETQYF
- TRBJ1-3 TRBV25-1 TGTGCCAGCAGCCAGGGAGGGGGATTTGGAAACACCATATATTTT CASSQGGGFGNTIYF
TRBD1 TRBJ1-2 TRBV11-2 TGTGCCAGCAGCTCCTTACAGGGGACCCCTAACTATGGCTACACCTTC CASSSLQGTPNYGYTF
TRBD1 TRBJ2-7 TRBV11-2 TGTGCCAGCAGACAGGGGGCTGGTTACGAGCAGTACTTC CASRQGAGYEQYF
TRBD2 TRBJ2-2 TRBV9 TGTGCCAGCAGCGTAGATTGGGGGGGGACCGGGGAGCTGTTTTTT CASSVDWGGTGELFF
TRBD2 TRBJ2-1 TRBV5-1 TGCGCCAGCAGCCCCCACGGACTAGGGGAACTCTACAATGAGCAGTTCTTC CASSPHGLGELYNEQFF
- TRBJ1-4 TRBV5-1 TGCGCCAGCAGCTTCCTTGGGCCTAATGAAAAACTGTTTTTT CASSFLGPNEKLFF